The T cell receptor (beta chain) described here comes from a study of cytomegalovirus exposure and HLA in healthy donors. Looking at the study overall: Early released data comprised 80 million to 100 million unique TCRs from HLA-typed donors. Study-wide findings and caveats: Indistinguishable V segments, including TRBV6-2 and TRBV6-3, were excluded. The records held CMV serostatus as the only immune exposure information.

PCR primers comprised 60 Vbeta and 13 Jbeta primers. The table came from immunoSEQ multiplex PCR; TCRdb's copy has only in-frame clones and leaves some out. The table shows roughly 150,000 clones, with approximately 83% occurring only once. The CDR3 is 15 amino acids. The germline V gene has CDR1 SGHTA and CDR2 FQGTGA. Trimming left V 5 bases short and J 2 bases short, with 12 bases between. Points on this clone: Its specificity is unknown.

This chain uses TRBV7-3 with TRBJ1-4; a possible D gene is TRBD1 (5 bases). This receptor was identified in a woman in her late teens or twenties in good health and CMV-seronegative. Sequencing used PBMCs. The CDR3 bases are TGTGCCAGCAGCCGGGTCGGGGGGACTAATGAAAAACTGTTTTTT. Its protein is CASSRVGGTNEKLFF.